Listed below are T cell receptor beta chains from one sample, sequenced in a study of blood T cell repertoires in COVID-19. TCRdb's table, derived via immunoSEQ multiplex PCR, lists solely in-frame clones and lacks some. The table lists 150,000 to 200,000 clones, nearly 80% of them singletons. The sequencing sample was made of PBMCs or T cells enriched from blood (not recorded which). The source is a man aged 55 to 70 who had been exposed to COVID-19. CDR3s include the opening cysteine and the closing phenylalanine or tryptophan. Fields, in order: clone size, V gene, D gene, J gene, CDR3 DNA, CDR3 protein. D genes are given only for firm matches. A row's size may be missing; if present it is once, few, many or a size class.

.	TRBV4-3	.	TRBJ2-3	TGCGCCAGCAGCCCCTCGGGGACTAGCACAGATACGCAGTATTTT	CASSPSGTSTDTQYF
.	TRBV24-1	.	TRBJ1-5	TGTGCCACCAGTGACCCTGGCGACCCCGCGGCCCATGCCCAGCATTTT	CATSDPGDPAAHAQHF
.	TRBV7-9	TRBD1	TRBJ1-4	TGTGCCAGCAGCTTGGGGACAGACAATGAAAAACTGTTTTTT	CASSLGTDNEKLFF
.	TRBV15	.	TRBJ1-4	TGTGCCACCAGCAGTGGGGCTGGGGCCGAAAAACTGTTTTTT	CATSSGAGAEKLFF
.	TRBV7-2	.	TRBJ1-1	TGTGCCAGCAGCTTAGTACCGAGCACTGAAGCTTTCTTT	CASSLVPSTEAFF
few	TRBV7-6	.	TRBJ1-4	TGTGCCAGCAGCTCTACAGGGAACATGATTGAAAAACTGTTTTTT	CASSSTGNMIEKLFF
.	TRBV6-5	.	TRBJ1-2	TGTGCCAGCAGTCCCACGGGCTATGGCTACACCTTC	CASSPTGYGYTF
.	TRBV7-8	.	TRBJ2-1	TGTGCCAGCAGCTTAATTGCAGGGGCCTACACTGGTGAGCAGTTCTTC	CASSLIAGAYTGEQFF
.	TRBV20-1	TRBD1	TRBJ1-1	TGCAGTGCTAGTCGGGACAGTGGAACGGCGAACACTGAAGCTTTCTTT	CSASRDSGTANTEAFF
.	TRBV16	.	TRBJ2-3	TGTGCCAGCAGCCAAGGGCTATACACAGATACGCAGTATTTT	CASSQGLYTDTQYF
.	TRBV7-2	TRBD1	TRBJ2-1	TGTGCCAGCAGCTTATTCGGACAGGGTCCCGCTGAGCAGTTCTTC	CASSLFGQGPAEQFF
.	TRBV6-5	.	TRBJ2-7	TGTGCCAGCAAGTACCAGGTCTCCTACGAGCAGTACTTC	CASKYQVSYEQYF
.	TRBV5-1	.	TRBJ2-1	TGCGCCAGCAGCTTGGGAGGGGGTTGTTTCTTC	CASSLGGGCFF
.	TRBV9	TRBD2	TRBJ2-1	TGTGCCAGCAGCGTAGAAGGTAGCGGGGACCAGGGATCCTACAATGAGCAGTTCTTC	CASSVEGSGDQGSYNEQFF
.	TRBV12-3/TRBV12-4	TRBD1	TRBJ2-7	TGTGCCAGCAGCCTGCGACAGGGGGCTTCTTTGTTC	CASSLRQGASLF
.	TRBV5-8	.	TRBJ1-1	TGTGCCAGCAATCTGGGACTTGTGAACACTGAAGCTTTCTTT	CASNLGLVNTEAFF
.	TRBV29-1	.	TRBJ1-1	TGCAGCGCCAGACGGGGGAACACTGAAGCTTTCTTT	CSARRGNTEAFF
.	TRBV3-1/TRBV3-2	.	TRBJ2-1	TGTGCCAGCAGCCAAGGTCCCAGGGGTCCGTTCTTC	CASSQGPRGPFF
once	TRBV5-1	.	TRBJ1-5	TGCGCCAGCAGCTTGAGGGGACCGGGAGAGCCCCAGCATTTT	CASSLRGPGEPQHF
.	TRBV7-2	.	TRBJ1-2	TGTGCCAGCAGCTTAGTGCCAGGAACTAACTATGGCTACACCTTC	CASSLVPGTNYGYTF
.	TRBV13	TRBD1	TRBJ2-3	TGTGCCAGCAGCTTAGGGGGACAGGGGTTGGATACGCAGTATTTT	CASSLGGQGLDTQYF
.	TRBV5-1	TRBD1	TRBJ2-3	TGCGCCAGCAGCTTGGGTACCGGACAGGTTTCTCGCACAGATACGCAGTATTTT	CASSLGTGQVSRTDTQYF
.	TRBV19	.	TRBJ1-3	TGTGCCAGTAGCCTACTGCGCGGGGAAAACACCATATATTTT	CASSLLRGENTIYF
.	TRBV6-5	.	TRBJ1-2	TGTGCCAGCAGCCATATTCCAGAAAACTATGGCTACACCTTC	CASSHIPENYGYTF
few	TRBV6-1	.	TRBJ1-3	TGTGCCAGCAGTGAAGTAGGGGCTGGAAACACCATATATTTT	CASSEVGAGNTIYF
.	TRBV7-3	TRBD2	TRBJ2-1	TGTGCCAGCAGCTACCAAGCGGGAGGGGGCTACAATGAGCAGTTCTTC	CASSYQAGGGYNEQFF
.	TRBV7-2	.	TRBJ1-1	TGTGCCAGCAGCTCACCGTCGGAGTACACTGAAGCTTTCTTT	CASSSPSEYTEAFF